The sequence of this TCR beta chain was determined in a study of blood T cell repertoires in COVID-19. Study details: T cells, B-cell-depleted T cells, or PBMCs provided the cDNA or gDNA that served as material.

Original handling: For nucleated cells, counts were estimated from reference gene primer amplification. Generated by immunoSEQ multiplex PCR, the TCRdb table keeps only in-frame clones and is missing some. V and J calls and clone size come straight from that table; D and trimming were deduced from the DNA. The repertoire holds 200,000 to 300,000 clones, with 88% as singletons. Those enrolled, adults aged roughly 18 to 90 years, came from 25 or so US areas. V was clipped by 4 bases and J by 3 bases, with 13 bases between them. Germline V gene lookup returns CDR1 SGHNT and CDR2 YENEEA. There are 15 residues in the CDR3.

The clonotype originates from a woman aged 40 to 49 with acute COVID-19. The genes are TRBV11-3 and TRBJ2-1, with D tentatively TRBD1 (5 bases). Source material: PBMCs or T cells enriched from blood (not recorded which). Written as DNA, the CDR3 is TGTGCCAGCAGCTACTCCACGACAGTCTACAATGAGCAGTTCTTC. It specifies CASSYSTTVYNEQFF. The entire variable domain, with the rest obtained from reference TRBV11-3 and TRBJ2-1, is as follows: EAGVVQSPRYKIIEKKQPVAFWCNPISGHNTLYWYLQNLGQGPELLIRYENEEAVDDSQLPKDRFSAERLKGVDSTLKIQPAELGDSAVYLCASSYSTTVYNEQFFGPGTRLTVL.